This T cell receptor beta chain was documented in a study of shared clonotypes between healthy human individuals. With 4 bases clipped from V and 6 bases from J, the junction kept 6 bases outside the gene matches. The CDR3 length is 15 residues. The V gene's germline CDR1 is SGHKS and CDR2 YYEKEE (reference sequence). PCR replicates from unsorted PBMC used around 300 ng DNA, and this amount was 25,000 to 35,000 T cell genomes. The unsorted PBMC sample used ten immunoSEQ deep assay plates. TCRdb keeps only in-frame clones here, not all; method: immunoSEQ multiplex PCR. The repertoire holds 450,000 to 500,000 clones, with 60% to 85% as singletons. Donors were healthy HIV-negative adults without recently reported acute infections or vaccinations.

This receptor was identified in a woman between 35 and 50 years old in good health. Some clones in this sample may be carry-over from other donors' samples. The sample comprised PBMCs. This chain uses TRBV5-5 with TRBJ2-2; 10 bases map to TRBD1. The chain's CDR3 is CASSPGTGASGELFF. The DNA of the CDR3 is TGTGCCAGCAGCCCCGGGACAGGGGCTTCCGGGGAGCTGTTTTTT.